This T cell receptor beta chain is from a study of T cells in Graves' hyperthyroidism and ophthalmopathy. Study overall: Before treatment of any kind, peripheral blood was taken at initial diagnosis. Points from the study as a whole: Blood also showed most of the thyroid clonotypes that were expanded above 0.001.

Graves' hyperthyroidism was deemed stable given no ophthalmopathy progression within 18 months. The study excluded patients with uncontrolled infection, other autoimmune disease, pregnancy or lactation. In its sample, this clonotype was seen a few times. Its specificity is not known. The investigators amplified TCR beta CDR3 regions from RNA transcripts. Researchers ran a first-round RT-PCR on the TCR CDR3 using the HTBI primer set. TCRdb passed the multiplex PCR reads through MiXCR, listing each CDR3 protein once. The sample records some 400,000 distinct CDR3 sequences, approximately 14% being singletons. Sequencing was performed on blood. This clonotype was sampled from a woman aged 60-75 years with Graves' hyperthyroidism.

CDR3 amino acids: CAIRTEGQVLGEQFF. The CDR3 DNA reads TGTGCCATCAGAACGGAGGGACAGGTGCTCGGTGAGCAGTTCTTC. This sequence joins TRBV10-3 and TRBJ2-1, with TRBD1 identical over 8 bases. V lost 6 bases to trimming and J lost 9 bases; unmatched junction nucleotides: 13. The CDR3 contains 15 residues. The germline CDR1 and CDR2 sequences are ENHRY and SYGVKD.